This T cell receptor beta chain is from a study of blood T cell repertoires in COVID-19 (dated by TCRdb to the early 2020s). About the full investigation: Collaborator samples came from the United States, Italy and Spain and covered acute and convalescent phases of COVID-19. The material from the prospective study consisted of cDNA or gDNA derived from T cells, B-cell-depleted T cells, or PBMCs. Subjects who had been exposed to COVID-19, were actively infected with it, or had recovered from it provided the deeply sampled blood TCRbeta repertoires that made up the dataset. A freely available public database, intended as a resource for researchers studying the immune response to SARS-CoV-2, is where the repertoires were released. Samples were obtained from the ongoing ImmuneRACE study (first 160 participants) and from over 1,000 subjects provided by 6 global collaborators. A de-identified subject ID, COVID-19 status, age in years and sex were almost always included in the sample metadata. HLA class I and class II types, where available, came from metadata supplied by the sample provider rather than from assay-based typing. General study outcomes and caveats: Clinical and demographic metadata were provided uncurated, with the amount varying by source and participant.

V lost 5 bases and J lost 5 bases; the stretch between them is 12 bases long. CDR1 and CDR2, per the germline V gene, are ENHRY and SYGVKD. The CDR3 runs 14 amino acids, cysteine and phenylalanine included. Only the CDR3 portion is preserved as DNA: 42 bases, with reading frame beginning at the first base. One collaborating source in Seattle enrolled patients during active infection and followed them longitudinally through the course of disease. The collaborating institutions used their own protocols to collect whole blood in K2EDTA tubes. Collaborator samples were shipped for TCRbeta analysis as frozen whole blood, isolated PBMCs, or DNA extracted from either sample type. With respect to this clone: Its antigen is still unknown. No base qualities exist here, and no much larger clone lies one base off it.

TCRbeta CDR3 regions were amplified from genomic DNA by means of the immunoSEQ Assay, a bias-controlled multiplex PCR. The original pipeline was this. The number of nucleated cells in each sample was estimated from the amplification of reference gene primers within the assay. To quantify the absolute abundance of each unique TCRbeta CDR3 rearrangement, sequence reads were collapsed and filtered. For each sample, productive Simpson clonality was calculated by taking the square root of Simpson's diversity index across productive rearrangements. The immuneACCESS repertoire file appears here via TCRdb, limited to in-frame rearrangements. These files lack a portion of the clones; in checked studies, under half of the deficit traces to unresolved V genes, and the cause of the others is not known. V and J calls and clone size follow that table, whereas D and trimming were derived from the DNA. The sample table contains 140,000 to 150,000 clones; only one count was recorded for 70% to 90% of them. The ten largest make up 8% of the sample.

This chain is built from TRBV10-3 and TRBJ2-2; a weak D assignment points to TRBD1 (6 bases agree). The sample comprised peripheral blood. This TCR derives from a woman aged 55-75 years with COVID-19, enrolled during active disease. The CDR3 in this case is CAISTGQFTGELFF. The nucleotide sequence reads TGTGCCATCAGTACGGGACAATTTACCGGGGAGCTGTTTTTT.